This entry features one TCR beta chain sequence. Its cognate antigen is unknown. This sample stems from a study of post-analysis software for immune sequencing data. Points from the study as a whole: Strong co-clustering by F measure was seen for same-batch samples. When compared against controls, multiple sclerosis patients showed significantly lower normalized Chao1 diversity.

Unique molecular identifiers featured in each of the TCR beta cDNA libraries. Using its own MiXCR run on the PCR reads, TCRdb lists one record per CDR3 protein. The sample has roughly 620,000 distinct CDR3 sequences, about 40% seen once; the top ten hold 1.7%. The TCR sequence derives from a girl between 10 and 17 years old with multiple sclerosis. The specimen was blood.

The CDR3 DNA is TGTCACCCCGAATCTGACAGGGGGCGACGTAATGAGCAGTTCTTC. This gives the protein CHPESDRGRRNEQFF. The chain links TRBV6-4 to TRBJ2-1, with 10 positions matching TRBD1. The germline CDR1 and CDR2 sequences are MRHNA and SNTAGT. The CDR3 extends over 15 amino acids.